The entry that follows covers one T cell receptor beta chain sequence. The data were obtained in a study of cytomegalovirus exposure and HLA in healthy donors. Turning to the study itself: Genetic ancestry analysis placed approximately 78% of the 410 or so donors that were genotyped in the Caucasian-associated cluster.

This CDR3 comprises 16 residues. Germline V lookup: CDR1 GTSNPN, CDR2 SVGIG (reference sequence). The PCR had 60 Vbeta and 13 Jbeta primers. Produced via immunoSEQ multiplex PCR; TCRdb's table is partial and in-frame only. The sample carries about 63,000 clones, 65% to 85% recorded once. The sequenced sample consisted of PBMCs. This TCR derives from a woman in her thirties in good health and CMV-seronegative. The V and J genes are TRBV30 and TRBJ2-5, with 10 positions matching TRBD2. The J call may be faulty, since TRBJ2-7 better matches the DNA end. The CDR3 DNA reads TGTGCCTGGAGTGTGGCTAGCGGGGGCCCTTCGAACGAGCAGTACTTC. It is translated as CAWSVASGGPSNEQYF.